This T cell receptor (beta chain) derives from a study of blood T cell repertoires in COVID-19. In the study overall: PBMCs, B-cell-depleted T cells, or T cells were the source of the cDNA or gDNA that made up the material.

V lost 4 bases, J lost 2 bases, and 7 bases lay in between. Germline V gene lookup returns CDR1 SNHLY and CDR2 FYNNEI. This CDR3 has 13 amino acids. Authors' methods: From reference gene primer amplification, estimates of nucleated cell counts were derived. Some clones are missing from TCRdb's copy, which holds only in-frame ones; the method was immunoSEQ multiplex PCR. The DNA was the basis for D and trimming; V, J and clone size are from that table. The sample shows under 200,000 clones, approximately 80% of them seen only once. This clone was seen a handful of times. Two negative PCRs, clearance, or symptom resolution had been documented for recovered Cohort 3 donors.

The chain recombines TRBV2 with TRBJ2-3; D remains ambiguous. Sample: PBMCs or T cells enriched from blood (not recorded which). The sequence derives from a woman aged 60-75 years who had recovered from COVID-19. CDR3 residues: CASSGLITDTQYF. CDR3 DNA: TGTGCCAGCAGTGGGCTGATCACAGATACGCAGTATTTT.